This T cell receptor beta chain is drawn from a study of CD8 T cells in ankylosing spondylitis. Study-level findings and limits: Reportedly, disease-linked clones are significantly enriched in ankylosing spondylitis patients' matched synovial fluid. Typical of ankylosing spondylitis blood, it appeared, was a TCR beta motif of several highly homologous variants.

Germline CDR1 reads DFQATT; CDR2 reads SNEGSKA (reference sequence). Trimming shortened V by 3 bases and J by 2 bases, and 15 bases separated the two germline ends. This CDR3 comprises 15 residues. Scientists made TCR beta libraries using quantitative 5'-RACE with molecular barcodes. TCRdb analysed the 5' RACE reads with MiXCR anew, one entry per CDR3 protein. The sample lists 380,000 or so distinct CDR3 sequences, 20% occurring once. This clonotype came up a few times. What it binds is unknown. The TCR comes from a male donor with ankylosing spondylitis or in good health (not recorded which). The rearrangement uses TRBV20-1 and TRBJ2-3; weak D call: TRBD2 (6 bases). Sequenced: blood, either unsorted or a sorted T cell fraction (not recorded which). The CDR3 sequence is CSARRASVSTDTQYF. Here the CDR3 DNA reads TGCAGTGCTAGGAGGGCTAGCGTTTCCACAGATACGCAGTATTTT.